By share of the sample, the clone carrying this TCR beta chain is medium-sized (0.01 to 0.1%). The sample contains more than one DNA sequence encoding this CDR3. Trimming took 3 bases from V and 1 from J, leaving 9 bases between them. This CDR3 has 14 amino acids. Germline V CDR1 and CDR2: PRHDT, FYEKMQ (reference sequence). As handled by the study authors: Without quality scores, immunoSEQ junctional reads could not be filtered like full-length reads. Libraries were prepared by immunoSEQ multiplex PCR; TCRdb keeps only in-frame clonotypes and omits some of them. V and J calls plus clone size are reproduced from that table; the DNA served to infer D and trimming. The repertoire consists of under 130,000 clones, with around 64% occurring once and the leading ten covering more than 20%. This record belongs to a study of shared clonotypes between healthy human individuals.

The TCR originated in a woman aged 25 to 39 in good health. The sequencing sample was made of memory CD8+ T cells sorted from blood. Subset defined: CD45RO+ cells pooled with CCR7-negative TemRA cells. The gene calls are TRBV13 and TRBJ1-1; perhaps TRBD1 as D (6 bases). The CDR3 sequence: CASSLEGENTEAFF. Written as DNA, the CDR3 is TGTGCCAGCAGCTTGGAGGGGGAGAACACTGAAGCTTTCTTT.